The rows below give T cell receptor beta chains drawn from one sample of a study of post-analysis software for immune sequencing data. In TCRdb, the PCR reads were re-called with MiXCR into one record per CDR3 protein. The data show about 460,000 distinct CDR3 sequences, roughly 45% seen once. Specimen: blood. Every receptor here comes from a girl aged 10 to 17 with multiple sclerosis. The CDR3 runs from the conserved cysteine through the conserved F or W. Fields, in order: D gene, J gene, V gene, clone size, CDR3 protein, CDR3 DNA. D genes are given only for firm matches. Clone size is not always given. Where it is, it says once, few, many or a class for expanded clones.

>TRBD1|TRBJ1-2|TRBV6-2/TRBV6-3|once
CASSYPYDRGYGYTF
TGTGCCAGCAGTTACCCCTACGACAGGGGCTATGGCTACACCTTC
>TRBD1|TRBJ1-5|TRBV4-1|once
CASSQLPGTGSNQPQHF
TGCGCCAGCAGCCAACTACCCGGGACAGGGAGCAATCAGCCCCAGCATTTT
>.|TRBJ2-5|TRBV7-9|.
CASSFGWWVPQETQYF
TGTGCCAGCAGCTTTGGTTGGTGGGTTCCTCAAGAGACCCAGTACTTC
>TRBD2|TRBJ2-1|TRBV29-1|.
CSVALAGGLLYNEQFF
TGCAGCGTCGCACTAGCGGGAGGTTTATTGTACAATGAGCAGTTCTTC
>TRBD2|TRBJ2-1|TRBV20-1|few
CSAQAGTSLNNEQFF
TGCAGTGCTCAGGCCGGGACTAGCCTAAACAATGAGCAGTTCTTC
>.|TRBJ1-2|TRBV29-1|few
CSASRGGKYGYTF
TGCAGCGCATCAAGGGGAGGGAAGTATGGCTACACCTTC
>.|TRBJ2-5|TRBV4-1|.
CASSPTAEERGETQYF
TGCGCCAGCAGCCCCACAGCGGAGGAAAGGGGGGAGACCCAGTACTTC
>TRBD1|TRBJ2-5|TRBV4-1|.
CASSVQGRGETQYF
TGCGCCAGCAGCGTACAGGGGAGAGGGGAGACCCAGTACTTC
>.|TRBJ2-3|TRBV5-1|.
CASSLRNRLVDRTDTQYF
TGCGCCAGCAGCTTGCGAAACCGACTAGTGGACCGCACAGATACGCAGTATTTT
>.|TRBJ1-6|TRBV5-8|few
CASRKDNSPLHF
TGTGCCAGCAGAAAGGATAATTCACCCCTCCACTTT
>.|TRBJ1-5|TRBV24-1|few
CATSATTGAYSNQPQHF
TGTGCCACCAGTGCCACGACAGGAGCTTATAGCAATCAGCCCCAGCATTTT
>.|TRBJ2-1|TRBV20-1|.
CSAELSPSWENEQFF
TGCAGTGCCGAACTCTCCCCTAGTTGGGAGAATGAGCAGTTCTTC
>.|TRBJ1-5|TRBV2|.
CASSPRDTRQPQHF
TGTGCCAGCAGTCCCCGGGACACCCGGCAGCCCCAGCATTTT
>TRBD2|TRBJ2-7|TRBV7-9|.
CASSQLRASGTYEQYF
TGTGCCAGCAGCCAACTGAGGGCTAGCGGAACCTACGAGCAGTACTTC
>TRBD1|TRBJ2-1|TRBV20-1|once
CSFTNRGLSEQFF
TGCAGTTTCACGAACAGGGGGCTAAGTGAGCAGTTCTTC
>.|TRBJ2-1|TRBV2|.
CASRHRVSYNEQFF
TGTGCCAGCAGGCACAGGGTCTCCTACAATGAGCAGTTCTTC
>.|TRBJ2-3|TRBV29-1|.
CSVAGRDTQYF
TGCAGCGTTGCGGGGCGCGATACGCAGTATTTT
>TRBD1|TRBJ2-2|TRBV5-1|.
CASSAGQGILTGELFF
TGCGCCAGCAGCGCGGGACAGGGTATTTTGACCGGGGAGCTGTTTTTT
>TRBD2|TRBJ2-5|TRBV4-1|.
CASSQVGGLAGETQYF
TGCGCCAGCAGCCAAGTGGGAGGACTAGCGGGGGAGACCCAGTACTTC
>.|TRBJ1-1|TRBV6-6|few
CASSYRDENEAFF
TGTGCCAGCAGTTACCGGGACGAGAATGAAGCTTTCTTT
>.|TRBJ2-1|TRBV7-9|few
CASSLGIANEQFF
TGTGCCAGCAGCTTAGGGATCGCCAATGAGCAGTTCTTC
>.|TRBJ1-4|TRBV7-2|.
CASSPRAGAGEKLFF
TGTGCCAGCAGCCCAAGAGCGGGGGCCGGGGAAAAACTGTTTTTT
>.|TRBJ2-1|TRBV9|.
CASSPYSPGRRDRYNEQFF
TGTGCCAGCAGCCCCTATTCACCGGGCCGAAGGGACCGGTACAATGAGCAGTTCTTC
>.|TRBJ2-7|TRBV28|.
CASSLRGPLSYEQYF
TGTGCCAGCAGCCTCCGCGGTCCCCTATCCTACGAGCAGTACTTC
>TRBD1|TRBJ2-1|TRBV5-1|.
CASSFPDRTYNEQFF
TGCGCCAGCAGCTTCCCGGACAGGACATACAATGAGCAGTTCTTC
>.|TRBJ1-5|TRBV24-1|.
CATSSYRDLQPQHF
TGTGCCACCAGCAGTTACAGGGATTTACAGCCCCAGCATTTT
>.|TRBJ2-1|TRBV9|.
CASSVGGDQGEQFF
TGTGCCAGCAGCGTAGGTGGCGATCAAGGGGAGCAGTTCTTC
>TRBD1|TRBJ1-2|TRBV6-5|once
CASSPARGIGYTF
TGTGCCAGCAGCCCCGCCAGGGGGATTGGCTACACCTTC
>TRBD1|TRBJ2-1|TRBV7-2|few
CASSLGPGGAWDEQFF
TGTGCCAGCAGCTTAGGGCCAGGGGGCGCGTGGGATGAGCAGTTCTTC